This T cell receptor (beta chain) was sequenced for a study of shared clonotypes between healthy human individuals. About the study: The composition of the donors was a couple of women and a few men aged 18 to 49.

Study observations and caveats: Richness estimates generally favored naive over memory subsets.

Sequencing used immunoSEQ multiplex PCR; TCRdb keeps in-frame clones, though not all of them. This table has roughly 1,600,000 clones, 98% appearing once. Concerning this clone: The antigen is undetermined.

CDR1 and CDR2 from the germline V gene are MDHEN and SYDVKM. The CDR3 is made up of 19 amino acids. V was pared by 3 bases and J by 2 bases, with 26 bases between. The sequenced sample was naive CD4+ T cells sorted from blood. Subset reported: CD45RA+ positively selected. The chain employs TRBV28 and TRBJ2-7; the D gene is possibly TRBD2 (6 bases). This receptor was identified in a young man in good health. The CDR3 loop reads CASSFKAIQPVGLTYEQYF. As DNA, the CDR3 is TGTGCCAGCAGTTTTAAGGCCATACAACCGGTGGGACTCACCTACGAGCAGTACTTC.